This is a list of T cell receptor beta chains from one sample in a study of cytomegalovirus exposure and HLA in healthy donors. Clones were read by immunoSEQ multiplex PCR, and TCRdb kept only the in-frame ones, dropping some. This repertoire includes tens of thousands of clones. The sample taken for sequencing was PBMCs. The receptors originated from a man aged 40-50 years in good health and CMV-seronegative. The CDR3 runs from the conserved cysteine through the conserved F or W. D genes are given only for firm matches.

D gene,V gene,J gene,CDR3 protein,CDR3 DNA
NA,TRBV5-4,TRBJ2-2,CASSLEQNTGELFF,TGTGCCAGCAGCTTGGAACAGAACACCGGGGAGCTGTTTTTT
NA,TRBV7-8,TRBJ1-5,CASSLAEGNQPQHF,TGTGCCAGCAGCTTAGCGGAGGGCAATCAGCCCCAGCATTTT
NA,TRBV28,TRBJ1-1,CASAGGGQTHTEAFF,TGTGCCTCGGCCGGGGGGGGCCAGACCCACACTGAAGCTTTCTTT
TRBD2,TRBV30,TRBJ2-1,CAWSPWGGSSYNEQFF,TGTGCCTGGAGCCCCTGGGGGGGAAGCTCCTACAATGAGCAGTTCTTC
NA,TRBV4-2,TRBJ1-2,CASNSPGPYGYTF,TGTGCCAGCAATAGCCCAGGGCCCTATGGCTACACCTTC
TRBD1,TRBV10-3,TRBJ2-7,CAISTGAEQYF,TGTGCCATCAGCACAGGGGCCGAGCAGTACTTC
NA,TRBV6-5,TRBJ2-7,CASSYYGEQYF,TGTGCCAGCAGTTACTACGGTGAGCAGTACTTC
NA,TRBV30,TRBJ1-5,CAWSLDKYQPQHF,TGTGCCTGGAGCCTGGACAAATATCAGCCCCAGCATTTT
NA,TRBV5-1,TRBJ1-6,CASSLDFAGNDSPLHF,TGCGCCAGCAGCTTGGATTTCGCAGGGAATGATTCACCCCTCCACTTT
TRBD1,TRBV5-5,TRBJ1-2,CASSLERGLGYTF,TGTGCCAGCAGCTTGGAAAGGGGGCTGGGCTACACCTTC
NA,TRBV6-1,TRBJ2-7,CASSARGEQYF,TGTGCCAGCAGTGCGAGGGGGGAGCAGTACTTC
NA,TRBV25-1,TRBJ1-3,CASSVSYSGNTIYF,TGTGCCAGCAGTGTGAGCTACTCTGGAAACACCATATATTTT
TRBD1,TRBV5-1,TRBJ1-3,CASSLVGQGAGGNTIYF,TGCGCCAGCAGCTTGGTGGGGCAGGGGGCAGGAGGAAACACCATATATTTT
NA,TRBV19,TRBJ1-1,CASSIGGGRTEAFF,TGTGCCAGTAGTATTGGGGGGGGCAGGACTGAAGCTTTCTTT
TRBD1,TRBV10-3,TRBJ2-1,CAISEDRGSWNEQFF,TGTGCCATCAGTGAGGACAGGGGGAGTTGGAATGAGCAGTTCTTC
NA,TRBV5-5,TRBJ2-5,CASSAYRGEETQYF,TGTGCCAGCAGCGCTTACCGGGGTGAGGAGACCCAGTACTTC
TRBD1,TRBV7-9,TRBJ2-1,CASSPGTGEDEQFF,TGTGCCAGCAGCCCAGGGACAGGGGAGGATGAGCAGTTCTTC
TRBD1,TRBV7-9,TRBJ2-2,CASSLATGGGGELFF,TGTGCCAGCAGCTTGGCCACAGGGGGCGGCGGGGAGCTGTTTTTT
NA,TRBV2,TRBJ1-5,CASSERISNQPQHF,TGTGCCAGCAGTGAGAGGATTAGCAATCAGCCCCAGCATTTT
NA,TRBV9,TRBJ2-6,CASSAGFAYSGANVLTF,TGTGCCAGCAGCGCAGGGTTTGCCTACTCTGGGGCCAACGTCCTGACTTTC
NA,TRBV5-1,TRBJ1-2,CASSQTDYGYTF,TGCGCCAGCAGTCAAACGGACTATGGCTACACCTTC
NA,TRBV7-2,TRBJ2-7,CASSSRNIRGEQYF,TGTGCCAGCAGCTCCCGGAACATCCGGGGGGAGCAGTACTTC
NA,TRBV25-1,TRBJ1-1,CASSELGEGTEAFF,TGTGCCAGCAGTGAATTAGGGGAGGGGACTGAAGCTTTCTTT
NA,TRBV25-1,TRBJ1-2,CASRGTGGVYTF,TGTGCCAGCAGGGGGACGGGGGGTGTCTACACCTTC
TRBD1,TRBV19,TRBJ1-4,CASSGRATGNNEKLFF,TGTGCCAGTAGCGGGAGGGCGACAGGGAATAATGAAAAACTGTTTTTT
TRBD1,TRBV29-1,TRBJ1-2,CSVQGSYGYTF,TGCAGCGTACAGGGGAGCTATGGCTACACCTTC
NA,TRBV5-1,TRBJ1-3,CAPSPSPPQELSGNTIYF,TGCGCCCCCAGCCCCTCACCCCCGCAGGAATTGTCTGGAAACACCATATATTTT
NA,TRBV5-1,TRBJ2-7,CASSSDGSLAEQYF,TGCGCCAGCAGCTCGGATGGTAGCTTAGCCGAGCAGTACTTC
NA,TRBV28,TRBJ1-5,CASSDPRGSNQPQHF,TGTGCCAGCAGTGACCCCCGGGGGAGCAATCAGCCCCAGCATTTT
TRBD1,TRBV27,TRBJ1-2,CASSLDWTGGGYTF,TGTGCCAGCAGTCTCGACTGGACAGGGGGGGGCTACACCTTC
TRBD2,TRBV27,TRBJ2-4,CASSSYSGGAVKNIQYF,TGTGCCAGCAGTTCCTATAGCGGGGGGGCGGTCAAAAACATTCAGTACTTC
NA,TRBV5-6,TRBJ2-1,CASSQRQAALFYNEQFF,TGTGCCAGCAGTCAAAGGCAGGCAGCCTTATTCTACAATGAGCAGTTCTTC
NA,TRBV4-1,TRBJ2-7,CASSQDPSGFSYEQYF,TGCGCCAGCAGCCAAGATCCCTCGGGATTCTCCTACGAGCAGTACTTC
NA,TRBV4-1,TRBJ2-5,CASSQLPSAEETQYF,TGCGCCAGCAGCCAACTCCCCTCGGCGGAAGAGACCCAGTACTTC
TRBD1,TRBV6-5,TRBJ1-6,CASGGDRANSPLHF,TGTGCCAGCGGGGGGGACAGGGCGAATTCACCCCTCCACTTT
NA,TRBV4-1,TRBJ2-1,CASSHRIWSGGLNNEQFF,TGCGCCAGCAGCCACAGGATTTGGTCGGGGGGCCTAAACAATGAGCAGTTCTTC
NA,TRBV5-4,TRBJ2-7,CASSSVGGYEQYF,TGTGCCAGCAGCTCCGTCGGGGGTTACGAGCAGTACTTC
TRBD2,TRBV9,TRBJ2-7,CASSEDGGGTYEQYF,TGTGCCAGCAGCGAGGATGGGGGGGGGACCTACGAGCAGTACTTC
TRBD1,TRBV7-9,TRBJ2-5,CASSQGARTGEGTQYF,TGTGCCAGCAGCCAAGGGGCGCGGACAGGGGAGGGGACCCAGTACTTC
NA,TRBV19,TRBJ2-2,CASSIRFPGELFF,TGTGCCAGTAGTATCAGGTTCCCCGGGGAGCTGTTTTTT
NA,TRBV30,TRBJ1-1,CAWSLLAGAAFF,TGTGCCTGGAGCCTGCTGGCGGGGGCGGCTTTCTTT
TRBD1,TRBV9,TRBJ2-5,CASSRDRQETQYF,TGTGCCAGCAGCAGGGACAGGCAAGAGACCCAGTACTTC
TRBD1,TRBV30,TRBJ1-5,CAWSKHGTGIQPQHF,TGTGCCTGGAGTAAACACGGGACAGGGATCCAGCCCCAGCATTTT
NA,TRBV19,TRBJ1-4,CASTSQGHTTTNEKLFF,TGTGCCAGTACCTCCCAGGGCCACACTACAACTAATGAAAAACTGTTTTTT
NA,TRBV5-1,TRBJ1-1,CASSLEGGVTEAFF,TGCGCCAGCAGCTTGGAGGGAGGGGTCACTGAAGCTTTCTTT
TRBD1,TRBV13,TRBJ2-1,CASSGPGTGYHNEQFF,TGTGCCAGCAGCGGACCCGGGACAGGTTACCACAATGAGCAGTTCTTC